This entry describes one T cell receptor (beta chain). Its antigen is undetermined. The sample has other DNA sequences that encode this CDR3 too. Expressed TCRB transcripts were sequenced because the entire RNA isolate underwent reverse transcription. Some clones are missing from TCRdb's copy, which holds only in-frame ones; the method was immunoSEQ multiplex PCR. In the table there are a few hundred thousand clones, over 13% of which are singletons. Germline V gives CDR1 MDHEN, CDR2 SYDVKM. CDR3 length: 10 amino acids. Trimming took 4 bases from V and 7 from J, leaving 2 bases between them. This entry belongs to a study of beta chain features in type 1 diabetes. Study conclusions and caveats: Sequencing used cDNA, and cells with high TCR expression could therefore be over-represented.

Cell sorting via CD45RO/CCR7/CD25/CD127/CD95/CD27 was performed to obtain CD4+ naive, central memory, regulatory and stem cell-like memory cells. Sequencing was done on a sample of naive CD4+ T cells from blood. V gene TRBV28 combines with J gene TRBJ2-1; D gene uncertain. The sequence came from a woman under 30 in good health. The DNA of the CDR3 is TGTGCCAGCAGTTCTAATGAGCAGTTCTTC. It codes for CASSSNEQFF.